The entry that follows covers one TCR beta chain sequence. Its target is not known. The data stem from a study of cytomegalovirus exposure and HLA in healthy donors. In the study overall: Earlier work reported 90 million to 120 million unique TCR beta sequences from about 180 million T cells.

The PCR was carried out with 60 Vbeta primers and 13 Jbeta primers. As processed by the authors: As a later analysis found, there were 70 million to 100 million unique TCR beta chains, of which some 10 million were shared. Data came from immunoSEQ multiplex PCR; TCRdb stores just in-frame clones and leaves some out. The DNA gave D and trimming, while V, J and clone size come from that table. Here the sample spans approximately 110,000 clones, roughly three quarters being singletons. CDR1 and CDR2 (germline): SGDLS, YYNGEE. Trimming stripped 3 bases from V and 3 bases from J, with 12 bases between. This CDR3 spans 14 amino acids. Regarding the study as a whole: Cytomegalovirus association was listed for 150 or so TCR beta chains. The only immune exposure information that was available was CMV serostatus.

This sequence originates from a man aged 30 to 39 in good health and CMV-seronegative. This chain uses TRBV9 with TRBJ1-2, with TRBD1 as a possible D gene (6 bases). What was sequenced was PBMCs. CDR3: CASSAGQTDYGYTF. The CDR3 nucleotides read TGTGCCAGCAGCGCCGGACAGACCGACTATGGCTACACCTTC.